This entry lists 31 T cell receptor beta chains sequenced from one sample in a study of shared clonotypes between healthy human individuals. Here immunoSEQ multiplex PCR was the method, and the copy in TCRdb shows in-frame clones only, minus some. This sample has about 450,000 clones, with around 79% found just once. Sequencing input: PBMCs. The receptors were gathered from a woman between 35 and 50 years old in good health. Some clones in this sample may be carry-over from other donors' samples.

The gene calls are TRBV5-1 and TRBJ1-2, with D perhaps TRBD1 (5 bases). The germline CDR1 and CDR2 sequences are SGHRS and YFSETQ. The CDR3 has 13 residues. V lost 2 bases to trimming and J lost 3 bases, with 8 bases between them. In nucleotides, the CDR3 is TGCGCCAGCAGCTTCGGGGCAGACTATGGCTACACCTTC. It yields the protein CASSFGADYGYTF.

The chain uses TRBV29-1 and TRBJ2-3; 10 positions agree with TRBD2. The V gene's germline CDR1 is SQVTM and CDR2 ANQGSEA. The CDR3 has 12 residues. The ends lost 7 bases at V and 5 bases at J; junction bases unmatched: 3. The CDR3 sequence is CSARTSGDTQYF. In DNA, the CDR3 is TGCAGCGCTAGGACTAGCGGAGATACGCAGTATTTT.

The chain employs TRBV15 and TRBJ2-5, with D unclear. CDR1 is LNHNV, CDR2 YYDKDF, per germline (reference sequence). There are 15 residues in the CDR3. V lost 0 bases and J 5 bases, leaving 13 bases between the germline ends. CDR3 nucleotide sequence: TGTGCCACCAGCAGAGATCCGGCTAGTGCCGAGACCCAGTACTTC. Its translation: CATSRDPASAETQYF.

The chain joins TRBV28 to TRBJ2-7; D is unclear. CDR3 length: 12 amino acids. Trimming removed 9 bases from V and 1 base from J, with 10 bases in between. The germline V gene encodes CDR1 MDHEN and CDR2 SYDVKM. The CDR3 region is CASQTLSYEQYF. The CDR3, as DNA: TGTGCCAGTCAGACACTTTCCTACGAGCAGTACTTC. The complete variable domain, with remaining parts taken from reference TRBV28 and TRBJ2-7, reads DVKVTQSSRYLVKRTGEKVFLECVQDMDHENMFWYRQDPGLGLRLIYFSYDVKMKEKGDIPEGYSVSREKKERFSLILESASTNQTSMYLCASQTLSYEQYFGPGTRLTVT.

This clone turned up a few times. The genes are TRBV2 and TRBJ1-1; 8 bases align to TRBD1. CDR3 size: 14 residues. V lost 6 bases and J lost 4; bases outside the gene matches: 7. Germline CDR1 SNHLY, CDR2 FYNNEI. For the CDR3, the DNA is TGTGCCAGCAGCGTAACCACAGGGGGCACTGAAGCTTTCTTT. Its translation is CASSVTTGGTEAFF.

The chain has TRBV18 and TRBJ2-7; TRBD1 matches 8 bases. Germline V gives CDR1 KGHSH, CDR2 LQKENI. Unmatched junction bases numbered 9, after V lost 2 bases and J lost 3 bases. This CDR3 is 16 amino acids long. The CDR3 reads CASSPSGRGRLYEQYF. CDR3 DNA: TGTGCCAGCTCACCATCAGGCAGGGGGCGGCTCTACGAGCAGTACTTC.

This chain connects TRBV4-3 to TRBJ2-7; D unclear. The V end was cut by 2 bases, the J end by 2 bases, with 10 bases between. The CDR3 spans 14 residues. Germline loops: CDR1 LGHNA, CDR2 YSLEER. CDR3 region: CASSQRTGPYEQYF. CDR3 bases: TGCGCCAGCAGCCAACGGACGGGTCCCTACGAGCAGTACTTC.

This chain uses TRBV6-1 with TRBJ1-2; the D is unclear. Deletions cut 6 bases from V and 4 bases from J, with 15 bases between. Germline loops: CDR1 MNHNS, CDR2 SASEGT. The CDR3 length is 14 residues. The CDR3 DNA reads TGTGCCAGCAGCCCGGGTCCTCGCTCCTATGGCTACACCTTC. This translates into CASSPGPRSYGYTF.

V is TRBV6-5 and J is TRBJ1-2, with TRBD1 matching 11 bases. After removal of 6 bases from V and 8 bases from J, the junction contained 8 bases not matched to a gene. The germline V gene has CDR1 MNHEY and CDR2 SVGAGI. The CDR3 is made up of 14 amino acids. The CDR3 loop reads CASRRTGGIRGYTF. CDR3 sequence (DNA): TGTGCCAGCAGACGGACAGGGGGCATTCGGGGCTACACCTTC.

This chain uses TRBV7-9 with TRBJ2-7, with 7 bases aligning to TRBD1. V shed 1 base and J 6 bases; nucleotides not matched to a gene: 3. This CDR3 is built from 13 residues. Germline CDR1 and CDR2: SEHNR and FQNEAQ (reference sequence). The CDR3 DNA sequence: TGTGCCAGCAGCTTAGGACAGGGTCTCGAGCAGTACTTC. Protein: CASSLGQGLEQYF.

The gene calls are TRBV5-1 and TRBJ1-3, with unresolved D. The V end lost 0 bases, the J end lost 0 bases, and 7 bases lay between the germline ends. CDR1 SGHRS and CDR2 YFSETQ come from the germline V gene. The CDR3 runs 15 residues. CDR3 sequence: CASSLDSPSGNTIYF. The CDR3 region has the DNA TGCGCCAGCAGCTTGGACAGTCCCTCTGGAAACACCATATATTTT.

The chain links TRBV7-9 to TRBJ2-5; no firm D call. The CDR3 has 13 amino acids. V shed 3 bases and J shed 4 bases, with 9 bases lying between them. CDR1 is SEHNR and CDR2 is FQNEAQ in the germline V gene (reference sequence). The CDR3 here is CASSFVGLETQYF. The CDR3 bases are TGTGCCAGCAGCTTTGTGGGGTTAGAGACCCAGTACTTC.

This clone turned up a few times. The chain joins TRBV27 to TRBJ2-7, with a tentative D call TRBD1 (5 bases). The CDR3 is 14 amino acids. V was clipped by 7 bases and J by 6 bases, with 19 bases between them. Germline V gene data show CDR1 as MNHEY and CDR2 as SMNVEV (reference sequence). The CDR3 DNA reads TGTGCCAGCACCGCCTTTGGGGCCGTCTCCGAGCAGTACTTC. Translating it yields CASTAFGAVSEQYF.

The chain uses TRBV5-4 and TRBJ2-7, with a weak D call TRBD1 (6 bases). Trimming cost V 0 bases and J 3 bases, with 10 bases left between them. The CDR3 loop spans 14 amino acids. Germline CDR1 is SGHNT and CDR2 is YYREEE (reference sequence). The CDR3 loop is CASSLAGQNYEQYF. CDR3 nucleotide sequence: TGTGCCAGCAGCTTGGCCGGACAGAACTACGAGCAGTACTTC. Drawing the rest from reference TRBV5-4 and TRBJ2-7, the complete variable domain is ETGVTQSPTHLIKTRGQQVTLRCSSQSGHNTVSWYQQALGQGPQFIFQYYREEENGRGNFPPRFSGLQFPNYSSELNVNALELDDSALYLCASSLAGQNYEQYFGPGTRLTVT.

The chain joins TRBV7-9 to TRBJ2-1, with 10 nucleotides matching TRBD2. Germline assignment: CDR1 SEHNR and CDR2 FQNEAQ (reference sequence). Trimming cost V 7 bases and J 4 bases; bases outside gene matches: 10. This CDR3 spans 16 amino acids. Written as DNA, the CDR3 is TGTGCCAGCAACCGGGCAGCGGGAGGGGGGTACAATGAGCAGTTCTTC. This codes for CASNRAAGGGYNEQFF.

The gene calls are TRBV4-3 and TRBJ2-4; either TRBD1 or TRBD2 may supply D (7 bases each). The germline V gene has CDR1 LGHNA and CDR2 YSLEER. The CDR3 totals 20 residues. V lost 4 bases to trimming and J lost 0 bases, with 25 bases between them. The CDR3 reads CASSPGYSSGTELAKNIQYF. The CDR3 bases are TGCGCCAGCAGCCCCGGGTACAGCAGCGGGACAGAACTAGCCAAAAACATTCAGTACTTC.

This clone was seen only a few times. The V and J genes are TRBV7-3 and TRBJ2-7; 11 bases align to TRBD2. V lost 5 bases and J lost 6; bases outside the gene matches: 6. The CDR3 covers 14 residues. CDR1 is SGHTA and CDR2 is FQGTGA in the germline V gene. The CDR3 sequence is CASSPLAGVGEQYF. CDR3 DNA: TGTGCCAGCAGCCCACTAGCGGGAGTAGGCGAGCAGTACTTC.

The genes are TRBV4-1 and TRBJ1-2, with D maybe TRBD1 (5 bases). Trimming took 2 bases from V and 3 from J, leaving 13 bases between them. The CDR3 contains 15 residues. Germline V gene sequence: CDR1 MGHRA, CDR2 YSYEKL. CDR3 nucleotide sequence: TGCGCCAGCAGCCAACCCGGAAGGGGTCACTATGGCTACACCTTC. As protein: CASSQPGRGHYGYTF.

The rearrangement uses TRBV11-2 and TRBJ2-1; 9 nucleotides agree with TRBD2. Germline lookup yields CDR1 SGHAT and CDR2 FQNNGV. The length of the CDR3 is 16 residues. Losses at the gene ends were 5 bases for V and 6 bases for J; bases not matched to a gene: 11. The CDR3 reads CASSPRGSGRFNEQFF. DNA for the CDR3: TGTGCCAGCAGCCCCAGGGGTAGCGGGAGATTCAATGAGCAGTTCTTC.

The rearrangement joins TRBV10-3 to TRBJ2-2; perhaps TRBD1 as D (5 bases). The CDR3 has 11 residues. V was shortened by 8 bases and J by 5 bases, with 6 bases between the two germline ends. Germline CDR1 reads ENHRY; CDR2 reads SYGVKD. The CDR3 nucleotides read TGTGCCATCGGACAAACCGGGGAGCTGTTTTTT. Amino acid sequence: CAIGQTGELFF.

This chain links TRBV7-9 with TRBJ2-7; 16 positions agree with TRBD2. Losses at the gene ends were 11 bases for V and 5 bases for J; bases not matched to a gene: 12. From germline, CDR1 is SEHNR and CDR2 FQNEAQ (reference sequence). The CDR3 consists of 16 residues. The CDR3, as DNA: TGTGCCCTCCAAGGGGGACTAGCGGGAGGGCCCAACGAGCAGTACTTC. This translates into CALQGGLAGGPNEQYF.

The V call is TRBV19, the J call TRBJ1-4; weak D call: TRBD1 (5 bases). Germline-derived CDR1 and CDR2 are LNHDA and SQIVND (reference sequence). The CDR3 extends over 14 amino acids. V shed 7 bases and J shed 3 bases, with 12 bases lying between them. The CDR3 DNA reads as TGTGCCAGTACCTCGGGACCCGCTAATGAAAAACTGTTTTTT. Translated, it gives CASTSGPANEKLFF.

The V call is TRBV28, the J call TRBJ2-6; D uncertain. CDR1 and CDR2 from the germline V gene are MDHEN and SYDVKM. CDR3 length: 16 residues. V shed 1 base and J shed 1 base, with 8 bases lying between them. CDR3 in DNA: TGTGCCAGCAGTTTATTTCTAGGGTCTGGGGCCAACGTCCTGACTTTC. Its translation is CASSLFLGSGANVLTF. The whole variable domain, remainder taken from reference TRBV28 and TRBJ2-6, is DVKVTQSSRYLVKRTGEKVFLECVQDMDHENMFWYRQDPGLGLRLIYFSYDVKMKEKGDIPEGYSVSREKKERFSLILESASTNQTSMYLCASSLFLGSGANVLTFGAGSRLTVL.

This clone was picked up one time. The chain has TRBV19 and TRBJ1-2; D gene unclear. The V end lost 4 bases, the J end lost 3 bases, and 12 bases lay between the germline ends. CDR3 length: 14 residues. Germline CDR1 reads LNHDA; CDR2 reads SQIVND (reference sequence). This chain's CDR3 is CASSNRRGDYGYTF. In nucleotides, the CDR3 is TGTGCCAGTAGTAATAGGCGCGGGGACTATGGCTACACCTTC.

This clone was seen at least ten times. The V and J genes are TRBV28 and TRBJ2-4; D is perhaps TRBD1 (5 bases). Germline CDR1 reads MDHEN; CDR2 reads SYDVKM. V was shortened by 5 bases and J by 2 bases, with 10 bases between the two germline ends. This CDR3 spans 14 amino acids. CDR3 DNA sequence: TGTGCCAGCAGTGCGACAGCTACCAAAAACATTCAGTACTTC. Residues: CASSATATKNIQYF.

The chain is built from TRBV27 and TRBJ2-7; D not certain. V lost 5 bases and J lost 0, with 14 bases in between. The CDR3 runs to 15 residues. Germline values: CDR1 MNHEY, CDR2 SMNVEV (reference sequence). The CDR3 sequence: CASSRSPESSYEQYF. The DNA for the CDR3 is TGTGCCAGCAGTCGAAGCCCAGAGAGCTCCTACGAGCAGTACTTC.

V is TRBV7-2 and J is TRBJ2-7, with 7 bases aligning to TRBD2. Germline V lookup: CDR1 SGHTA, CDR2 FQGNSA. The J segment lost 7 bases and the V segment lost 0 bases, leaving 12 bases of the junction unmatched. The CDR3 is 16 amino acids. The CDR3 spells CASSLARWGGSGEQYF. The DNA of the CDR3 is TGTGCCAGCAGCTTAGCCCGCTGGGGCGGGAGTGGAGAGCAGTACTTC.

The rearrangement joins TRBV30 to TRBJ2-5; D is perhaps TRBD1 (6 bases). The germline V gene encodes CDR1 GTSNPN and CDR2 SVGIG (reference sequence). V was cut by 3 bases and J by 5 bases, with 16 bases left in between. The CDR3 runs to 14 residues. Written as DNA, the CDR3 is TGTGCCTGGAGCAGGAACAGGGTCGGCGAGACCCAGTACTTC. This gives the protein CAWSRNRVGETQYF.

The chain recombines TRBV28 with TRBJ1-5; the match to TRBD1 covers 7 bases. CDR3 length: 14 residues. V shed 5 bases, J shed 9 bases, and the junction held 10 bases outside the gene matches. CDR1 is MDHEN and CDR2 is SYDVKM in the germline V gene. The CDR3 sequence: CASSLRGRGGPQHF. The CDR3 bases are TGTGCCAGCAGTCTGAGGGGCAGGGGGGGGCCCCAGCATTTT.

The chain's CDR3 is CASSFRLTNTEAFF. CDR3 bases: TGTGCCAGCAGCTTCCGCCTGACGAACACTGAAGCTTTCTTT. The genes are TRBV5-6 and TRBJ1-1; D uncertain. This CDR3 region has 14 residues. V lost 2 bases to trimming and J lost 1 base, with 9 bases between them. CDR1 SGHDT and CDR2 YYEEEE come from the germline V gene.

The chain carries TRBV6-5 and TRBJ2-7; D is possibly TRBD2 (5 bases). The CDR3 length is 14 residues. Germline assignment: CDR1 MNHEY and CDR2 SVGAGI. Trimming took off 6 bases at V and 7 bases at J, with 19 bases between the two ends. The CDR3 bases are TGTGCCAGCAGACCGGGATCCATCTTGGGGGAGCAGTACTTC. Translated, it gives CASRPGSILGEQYF.